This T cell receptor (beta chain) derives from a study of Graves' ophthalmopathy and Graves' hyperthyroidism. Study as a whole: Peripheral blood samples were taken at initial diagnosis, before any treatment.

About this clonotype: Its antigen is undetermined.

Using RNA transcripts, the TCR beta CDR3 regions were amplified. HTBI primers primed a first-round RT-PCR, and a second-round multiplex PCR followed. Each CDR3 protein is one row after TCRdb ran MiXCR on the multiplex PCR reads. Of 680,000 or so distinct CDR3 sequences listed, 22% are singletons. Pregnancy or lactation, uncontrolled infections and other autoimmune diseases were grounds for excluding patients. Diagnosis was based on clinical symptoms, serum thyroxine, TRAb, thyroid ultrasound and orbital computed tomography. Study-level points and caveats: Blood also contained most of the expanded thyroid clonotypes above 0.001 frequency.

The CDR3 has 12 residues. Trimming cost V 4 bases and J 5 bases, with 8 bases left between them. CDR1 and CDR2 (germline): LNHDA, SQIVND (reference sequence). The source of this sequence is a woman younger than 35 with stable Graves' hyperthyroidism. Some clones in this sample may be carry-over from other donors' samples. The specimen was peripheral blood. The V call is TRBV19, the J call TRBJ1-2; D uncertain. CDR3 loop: CASSTMVYGYTF. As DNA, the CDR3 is TGTGCCAGTAGTACTATGGTTTATGGCTACACCTTC.